The 17 T cell receptor beta chains in this list originate from one sample, sequenced in a study of cytomegalovirus exposure and HLA in healthy donors (dated by TCRdb to about 2017). The library was produced with the immunoSEQ multiplex PCR assay. A mixture of 60 forward primers for TCR Vbeta segments and 13 reverse primers for TCR Jbeta segments was used in the multiplex PCR. As stored in TCRdb, this immuneACCESS dataset retains in-frame rearrangements with V and J assigned. A fraction of the clones does not appear; measured against another copy, unresolved V genes explain less than half of the discrepancy, and the remainder lacks a known reason. The sample table shows around 100,000 clones, and around three quarters are seen once. The top ten constitute 4.8% of the sample. The specimen was PBMCs. These receptors originate from a man in his thirties or forties in good health and CMV-seropositive.

The chain carries TRBV5-6 and TRBJ1-3; no clear D gene. The V gene lost 1 base and the J gene lost 3 bases, with 11 bases spanning the gap. Germline values: CDR1 SGHDT, CDR2 YYEEEE. The CDR3 totals 15 residues. As DNA, the CDR3 is TGTGCCAGCAGCTTGTGGCAGGTTAATGGAAACACCATATATTTT. It encodes CASSLWQVNGNTIYF.

The chain links TRBV19 to TRBJ2-7; perhaps TRBD1 as D (6 bases). V shed 5 bases and J shed 0 bases, with 14 bases lying between them. The CDR3 is 15 amino acids. In germline, CDR1 is LNHDA, CDR2 SQIVND (reference sequence). The CDR3 DNA sequence: TGTGCCAGTAGTGCCCGGGACATACACTCCTACGAGCAGTACTTC. Its protein product is CASSARDIHSYEQYF.

Regarding this clone: Germline and junction disagree at one end, which may indicate a read error. The chain links TRBV7-9 to TRBJ2-7; 12 bases match TRBD1. This CDR3 is 16 amino acids long. Per the germline V gene, CDR1 is SEHNR and CDR2 is FQNEAQ (reference sequence). CDR3 nucleotides: TGTTCCAGCAGCTTAGGGGGGGGACAGGGGGCTTACGAGCAGTACTTC. As protein: CSSSLGGGQGAYEQYF.

This clone was observed at least ten times. The sample has other DNA sequences that encode this CDR3 too. This chain joins TRBV6-5 and TRBJ1-5; D is unresolved. There are 14 residues in the CDR3. V lost 2 bases to trimming and J lost 3 bases, with 8 bases between them. The germline gives CDR1 MNHEY, CDR2 SVGAGI. CDR3 region: CASSYGQHNQPQHF. CDR3 in DNA: TGTGCCAGCAGTTACGGGCAGCACAATCAGCCCCAGCATTTT.

The chain is built from TRBV18 and TRBJ1-2; maybe TRBD1 (5 bases). In germline, CDR1 is KGHSH, CDR2 LQKENI. CDR3 size: 14 residues. V was trimmed by 5 bases and J by 5 bases, leaving 15 bases between them. This CDR3 reads CASSRAGQEYGYTF. The CDR3 DNA sequence: TGTGCCAGCTCAAGAGCCGGACAAGAATATGGCTACACCTTC. The entire variable domain, with the rest obtained from reference TRBV18 and TRBJ1-2, is as follows: NAGVMQNPRHLVRRRGQEARLRCSPMKGHSHVYWYRQLPEEGLKFMVYLQKENIIDESGMPKERFSAEFPKEGPSILRIQQVVRGDSAAYFCASSRAGQEYGYTFGSGTRLTVV.

The V and J genes are TRBV28 and TRBJ2-7; 7 bases are shared with TRBD1. The CDR3 spans 14 residues. Germline V gene data show CDR1 as MDHEN and CDR2 as SYDVKM. The junction had 7 bases not matched to a gene; V was cut back by 6 bases and J by 2 bases. This chain's CDR3 is CASSRQGAPYEQYF. The DNA for the CDR3 is TGTGCCAGCAGCCGACAGGGTGCCCCCTACGAGCAGTACTTC.

This rearrangement joins TRBV9 to TRBJ1-3, with 8 bases matching TRBD1. The CDR3 runs 14 residues. Looked up from germline, CDR1 is SGDLS and CDR2 is YYNGEE. Germline trimming cut 3 bases from V and 4 bases from J; bases unmatched to any gene: 3. CDR3 coding DNA: TGTGCCAGCAGCGCAGGGGGCTCGGGAAACACCATATATTTT. Its protein product is CASSAGGSGNTIYF. Drawing the rest from reference TRBV9 and TRBJ1-3, the complete variable domain is DSGVTQTPKHLITATGQRVTLRCSPRSGDLSVYWYQQSLDQGLQFLIQYYNGEERAKGNILERFSAQQFPDLHSELNLSSLELGDSALYFCASSAGGSGNTIYFGEGSWLTVV.

In its sample, this clone was seen once. V usage is TRBV6-1 and J usage is TRBJ2-5, with 7 bases lining up with TRBD2. Gene TRBJ2-7 matches the end of the DNA better, so the J call may be wrong. Per germline, CDR1 MNHNS and CDR2 SASEGT. The CDR3 has 14 residues. In DNA form, the CDR3 reads TGTGCCAGCAGGAGGACTAGGGATGGCAACGAGCAGTACTTC. It codes for CASRRTRDGNEQYF.

The V call is TRBV11-3, the J call TRBJ1-1; 7 positions agree with TRBD1. Germline CDR1 reads SGHNT; CDR2 reads YENEEA. The CDR3 totals 15 residues. The V gene end was trimmed by 5 bases and the J gene end by 7 bases; junction bases not matched to a gene: 13. CDR3 loop: CASSPGGRGQVEAFF. The CDR3 DNA sequence: TGTGCCAGCAGCCCAGGGGGAAGGGGGCAGGTTGAAGCTTTCTTT.

This clone has just a few counts. V is TRBV6-5 and J is TRBJ1-4; no firm D call. Germline-derived CDR1 and CDR2 are MNHEY and SVGAGI. Trimming stripped 5 bases from V and 8 bases from J, with 18 bases between. CDR3 size: 15 residues. CDR3 residues: CASSTRDWNLEKLFF. The CDR3, as DNA: TGTGCCAGCAGTACCCGGGATTGGAACTTGGAAAAACTGTTTTTT.

This clone was observed a few times. The chain carries TRBV29-1 and TRBJ1-2; maybe TRBD1 (5 bases). The CDR3 is 13 residues long. CDR1 is SQVTM, CDR2 ANQGSEA, per germline. The ends were cut back, 6 bases at V and 4 bases at J, with 15 bases in the middle. The CDR3 nucleotides are TGCAGCGTAGGAGACAGAAACCTCTATGGCTACACCTTC. Its translation is CSVGDRNLYGYTF.

V and J are TRBV4-1 and TRBJ1-1; 10 nucleotides line up with TRBD1. V was clipped by 1 base and J by 6 bases; unmatched bases: 5. This CDR3 has 15 residues. Germline V lookup: CDR1 MGHRA, CDR2 YSYEKL. The CDR3 sequence is CASSQVPGQGSEAFF. The CDR3 nucleotides read TGCGCCAGCAGCCAAGTCCCGGGACAGGGGTCTGAAGCTTTCTTT.

The V call is TRBV19, the J call TRBJ2-7, with TRBD2 matching 7 bases. Germline V gene data show CDR1 as LNHDA and CDR2 as SQIVND (reference sequence). After removal of 4 bases from V and 0 bases from J, the junction contained 0 bases not matched to a gene. This CDR3 is built from 13 residues. CDR3 sequence reads: CASSTSGSYEQYF. CDR3 sequence (DNA): TGTGCCAGTAGTACTAGCGGCTCCTACGAGCAGTACTTC.

The chain is built from TRBV5-4 and TRBJ1-2; D gene uncertain. Trimming shortened V by 0 bases and J by 5 bases, and 5 bases separated the two germline ends. CDR3 size: 12 residues. Germline values: CDR1 SGHNT, CDR2 YYREEE (reference sequence). CDR3 sequence: CASSLDGYGYTF. In DNA form, the CDR3 reads TGTGCCAGCAGCTTGGACGGTTATGGCTACACCTTC.

The chain combines TRBV7-8 with TRBJ1-1; TRBD1 is a possible D gene (6 bases). CDR3 length: 14 residues. Looked up from germline, CDR1 is SGHVS and CDR2 is FQNEAQ. The germline V and J ends were trimmed by 2 bases and 4 bases, with 11 bases remaining between them. CDR3 residues: CASSLRGASTEAFF. The CDR3 nucleotides read TGTGCCAGCAGCTTACGGGGGGCTAGCACTGAAGCTTTCTTT.

A single count supports this clone. One end of the junction fails to match germline, which may point to a read error. The chain combines TRBV5-1 with TRBJ2-2; TRBD1 is a possible D gene (5 bases). Per the germline V gene, CDR1 is SGHRS and CDR2 is YFSETQ. The length of the CDR3 is 15 residues. The CDR3 sequence: CASSLAGSNPGELFF. CDR3 bases: TGCGCCAGCAGCTTGGCAGGGTCGAACCCCGGGGAGCTGTTTTTT.

This clone showed up just a few times. The rearrangement uses TRBV7-3 and TRBJ2-3; D perhaps matches TRBD2 (6 bases). CDR3 size: 13 residues. Germline CDR1 SGHTA, CDR2 FQGTGA. The V end was cut by 2 bases, the J end by 5 bases, with 8 bases between. CDR3 sequence: CASSLRERDTQYF. CDR3 nucleotides: TGTGCCAGCAGCTTACGGGAGAGAGATACGCAGTATTTT.